This TCR beta chain was observed in a study of cytomegalovirus exposure and HLA in healthy donors. In the study overall: Findings of an earlier analysis included under 140 million unique TCR beta sequences from roughly 180 million T cells.

With 60 Vbeta and 13 Jbeta primers, the PCR was carried out. Repertoires were generated with immunoSEQ multiplex PCR, while TCRdb's copy carries only in-frame clones and drops some. The table has 200,000 or so clones, around 86% seen once. Per the germline V gene, CDR1 is SGHNT and CDR2 is YENEEA. The V and J ends lost 5 bases and 0 bases respectively, with 4 bases between them. The CDR3 spans 13 residues. General study findings and limits: TCR beta sequences reportedly predicted most subjects' HLA-A and HLA-B alleles accurately.

A remark on this clone: Its antigen is currently unknown.

Source material: PBMCs. This sequence was found in a woman aged 45-60 years in good health and CMV-seropositive. The rearrangement uses TRBV11-3 and TRBJ2-2; D ambiguous. Here the CDR3 DNA reads TGTGCCAGCAGCCGAGCGAACACCGGGGAGCTGTTTTTT. It specifies CASSRANTGELFF.